This entry lists 32 T cell receptor beta chains sequenced from one sample in a study of blood T cell repertoires in COVID-19. TCRdb's table, derived via immunoSEQ multiplex PCR, lists solely in-frame clones and lacks some. The sample includes more than 90,000 clones, roughly 87% of them seen just once. The material sequenced was peripheral blood. The receptors here all came from a human donor in a cohort sampled during active COVID-19.

Only one count was recorded for this clone. CDR3 coding DNA: TGTGCCAGCAGCCCACGCGGGGGGACGAACACCGGGGAGCTGTTTTTT. Translated: CASSPRGGTNTGELFF. This chain joins TRBV7-3 and TRBJ2-2; 8 bases map to TRBD2. Germline CDR1 and CDR2: SGHTA and FQGTGA. The CDR3 spans 16 residues. With 5 bases clipped from V and 0 bases from J, the junction kept 5 bases outside the gene matches.

The chain carries TRBV14 and TRBJ2-3, with D perhaps matching TRBD1 (5 bases). Per the germline V gene, CDR1 is SGHDN and CDR2 is FVKESK. The V end was cut by 4 bases, the J end by 0 bases, with 8 bases between. The CDR3 sequence is 14 residues long. The chain's CDR3 is CASSLGPSTDTQYF. Written as DNA, the CDR3 is TGTGCCAGCAGCCTGGGGCCAAGCACAGATACGCAGTATTTT.

Here the CDR3 reads CASSPRTGGGQPQHF. CDR3 nucleotides: TGTGCCAGCAGCCCACGAACGGGAGGAGGACAGCCCCAGCATTTT. The chain has TRBV7-2 and TRBJ1-5, with D unclear. Germline V CDR1 and CDR2: SGHTA, FQGNSA. This CDR3 contains 15 residues. V lost 5 bases to trimming and J lost 7 bases, with 18 bases between them.

The chain couples TRBV19 to TRBJ1-1; possibly TRBD1 for D (5 bases). CDR1 is LNHDA and CDR2 is SQIVND in the germline V gene (reference sequence). The CDR3 contains 13 residues. Trimming cost V 3 bases and J 5 bases, with 10 bases left between them. The CDR3 region is CASSMGRATEAFF. The CDR3 DNA sequence: TGTGCCAGTAGTATGGGCAGGGCAACTGAAGCTTTCTTT.

The chain joins TRBV2 to TRBJ2-7; D unclear. Germline CDR1 reads SNHLY; CDR2 reads FYNNEI. Deletions cut 7 bases from V and 0 bases from J, with 16 bases between. This CDR3 is 15 amino acids long. CDR3 residues: CASTTVRGLSYEQYF. In DNA, the CDR3 is TGTGCCAGCACCACCGTCCGCGGCCTCTCCTACGAGCAGTACTTC.

J is TRBJ2-2 and V is TRBV7-6, with 7 bases aligning to TRBD1. Germline CDR1 SGHVS, CDR2 FNYEAQ. Trimming at V came to 5 bases and at J to 3 bases, leaving 6 bases not matched to a gene. The CDR3 consists of 15 residues. CDR3 DNA sequence: TGTGCCAGCAGCCTCGCCGGGACAGACACCGGGGAGCTGTTTTTT. Its translation is CASSLAGTDTGELFF.

The chain has TRBV5-1 and TRBJ2-1; 9 bases match TRBD2. Trimming took 5 bases from V and 0 from J; bases not matched to a gene: 12. This CDR3 region has 18 residues. CDR1 and CDR2 (germline): SGHRS, YFSETQ. The chain's CDR3 is CASSSFAGGEASYNEQFF. As DNA, the CDR3 is TGCGCCAGCAGTTCGTTCGCGGGGGGGGAAGCCTCCTACAATGAGCAGTTCTTC.

The rearrangement links TRBV24-1 to TRBJ2-3, with 9 nucleotides matching TRBD2. The CDR3 length is 17 residues. Germline V gene data show CDR1 as KGHDR and CDR2 as SFDVKD. The J segment lost 3 bases and the V segment lost 3 bases, leaving 9 bases of the junction unmatched. In DNA form, the CDR3 reads TGTGCCACCAGTGATGGGAGACTAGCGGAAGCAACAGATACGCAGTATTTT. Encoded protein: CATSDGRLAEATDTQYF.

The rearrangement joins TRBV27 to TRBJ1-1; D is possibly TRBD1 (5 bases). Trimming stripped 9 bases from V and 2 bases from J, with 10 bases between. The CDR3 has 12 amino acids. Looked up from germline, CDR1 is MNHEY and CDR2 is SMNVEV (reference sequence). The CDR3 DNA reads as TGTGCCAGTCAGGGATATAACACTGAAGCTTTCTTT. It yields the protein CASQGYNTEAFF.

The rearrangement links TRBV29-1 to TRBJ2-5; 10 bases are a match to TRBD2. Germline-derived CDR1 and CDR2 are SQVTM and ANQGSEA. J lost 5 bases, V lost 5 bases, and 8 bases had no gene match. This CDR3 region has 14 residues. The CDR3 DNA sequence: TGCAGCGTTTTCGAGCGGGAGGGCCGGGAGACCCAGTACTTC. It specifies CSVFEREGRETQYF.

The rearrangement uses TRBV19 and TRBJ1-2, with D perhaps matching TRBD1 (5 bases). The V end was cut by 3 bases, the J end by 1 base, with 9 bases between. Germline-derived CDR1 and CDR2 are LNHDA and SQIVND (reference sequence). CDR3 length: 14 residues. CDR3 sequence reads: CASSMWQGNYGYTF. CDR3 bases: TGTGCCAGTAGTATGTGGCAGGGTAACTATGGCTACACCTTC.

The chain links TRBV5-1 to TRBJ1-2, with 10 positions matching TRBD1. After removal of 3 bases from V and 4 bases from J, the junction contained 3 bases not matched to a gene. The CDR3 extends over 14 amino acids. Germline CDR1 is SGHRS and CDR2 is YFSETQ. The CDR3 nucleotides read TGCGCCAGCAGCTGGGACAGGGGAGGCTATGGCTACACCTTC. Protein sequence: CASSWDRGGYGYTF.

The rearrangement joins TRBV5-4 to TRBJ2-5; 8 bases are a match to TRBD2. This CDR3 is built from 16 residues. Germline loops: CDR1 SGHNT, CDR2 YYREEE (reference sequence). V was clipped by 3 bases and J by 4 bases; unmatched bases: 11. The DNA of the CDR3 is TGTGCCAGCAGCTCCACCGGGACTAGGGACCGAGAGACCCAGTACTTC. The encoded protein is CASSSTGTRDRETQYF.

The J gene is TRBJ2-2, the V gene TRBV7-2; TRBD1 is a possible D gene (6 bases). Germline V gene sequence: CDR1 SGHTA, CDR2 FQGNSA. V lost 5 bases, J lost 4 bases, and 20 bases lay in between. The CDR3 loop spans 17 amino acids. The CDR3 reads CASSDPSSRGSTGELFF. The CDR3 nucleotides are TGTGCCAGCAGCGACCCTTCGTCGAGGGGGTCCACCGGGGAGCTGTTTTTT. Full variable domain (missing parts from reference TRBV7-2 and TRBJ2-2): GAGVSQSPSNKVTEKGKDVELRCDPISGHTALYWYRQSLGQGLEFLIYFQGNSAPDKSGLPSDRFSAERTGGSVSTLTIQRTQQEDSAVYLCASSDPSSRGSTGELFFGEGSRLTVL.

This clone appeared a single time. V and J are TRBV30 and TRBJ2-2, with 12 bases identical to TRBD1. J gave up 7 bases and V 2 bases, and 5 bases lay outside the gene matches. CDR1 is GTSNPN and CDR2 is SVGIG in the germline V gene (reference sequence). CDR3 size: 15 residues. The CDR3 DNA reads TGTGCCTGGAGTCGGGACAGGGGGCAGATCGGGGAGCTGTTTTTT. As protein: CAWSRDRGQIGELFF.

The V gene is TRBV10-1, the J gene TRBJ2-4; 7 positions agree with TRBD1. The V gene end was trimmed by 5 bases and the J gene end by 2 bases; junction bases not matched to a gene: 3. CDR1 and CDR2 (germline): WNHNN, SYGVQD (reference sequence). The CDR3 runs to 14 residues. As DNA, the CDR3 is TGCGCCAGCAGTCAACAGGGGACCAAAAACATTCAGTACTTC. It translates to CASSQQGTKNIQYF.

This chain joins TRBV7-9 and TRBJ1-1; 9 positions match TRBD1. The CDR3 covers 17 residues. Looked up from germline, CDR1 is SEHNR and CDR2 is FQNEAQ (reference sequence). Unmatched junction bases numbered 12, after V lost 3 bases and J lost 4 bases. The CDR3 bases are TGTGCCAGCAGCTTCCGGGACAGGGACAACCCTTTCACTGAAGCTTTCTTT. The encoded protein is CASSFRDRDNPFTEAFF.

The chain employs TRBV6-2 or TRBV6-3 and TRBJ2-2; a weak D match, TRBD2 (6 bases). CDR1 is MNHEY, CDR2 SVGEGT, per germline. The CDR3 extends over 16 amino acids. V shed 6 bases and J shed 3 bases, with 17 bases lying between them. DNA for the CDR3: TGTGCCAGCAGCCCTAGGAGGGTGTCGGACACCGGGGAGCTGTTTTTT. Translating gives CASSPRRVSDTGELFF.

This chain links TRBV27 with TRBJ2-7; perhaps TRBD2 as D (6 bases). V shed 11 bases and J shed 0 bases, with 14 bases lying between them. Germline CDR1 reads MNHEY; CDR2 reads SMNVEV (reference sequence). The CDR3 runs 13 residues. CDR3: CAVQGGNSYEQYF. In DNA, the CDR3 is TGTGCCGTCCAGGGAGGCAACTCCTACGAGCAGTACTTC.

This clone was counted a single time. The rearrangement joins TRBV5-1 to TRBJ2-3; possibly TRBD1 for D (5 bases). The V and J ends lost 0 bases and 7 bases respectively, with 18 bases between them. CDR3 length equals 16 residues. Germline V CDR1 and CDR2: SGHRS, YFSETQ. The CDR3 DNA reads as TGCGCCAGCAGCTTGGGGGCCAGGGAATCCGGCTATACGCAGTATTTT. Its translation is CASSLGARESGYTQYF.

The chain carries TRBV7-2 and TRBJ2-7, with 10 bases matching TRBD2. Germline loops: CDR1 SGHTA, CDR2 FQGNSA. This CDR3 spans 18 amino acids. Unmatched junction bases numbered 11, after V lost 1 base and J lost 2 bases. The CDR3 DNA reads TGTGCCAGCAGCTTAGGGACTAGCGGACGACGGCTCACCTACGAGCAGTACTTC. Encoded protein: CASSLGTSGRRLTYEQYF.

The J gene is TRBJ1-2, the V gene TRBV5-6; D uncertain. Trimming stripped 3 bases from V and 4 bases from J, with 4 bases between. This CDR3 is 11 amino acids long. Germline CDR1 is SGHDT and CDR2 is YYEEEE. CDR3 in DNA: TGTGCCAGCAGCTCCGGCTATGGCTACACCTTC. It encodes CASSSGYGYTF.

This clone appeared a single time. The chain joins TRBV30 to TRBJ1-2; a weak D match, TRBD1 (5 bases). The CDR3 consists of 12 residues. Germline values: CDR1 GTSNPN, CDR2 SVGIG (reference sequence). Trimming removed 1 base at V and 10 bases at J, with 13 bases between. The DNA of the CDR3 is TGTGCCTGGAGTGAGACAGTGCTTTCCTACACCTTC. This gives the protein CAWSETVLSYTF.

V usage is TRBV9 and J usage is TRBJ1-3, with D tentatively TRBD1 (6 bases). Germline V gene lookup returns CDR1 SGDLS and CDR2 YYNGEE. V dropped 7 bases and J dropped 1 base, with 24 bases sitting between them. The CDR3 consists of 18 residues. The CDR3: CASAREGGTGTSGNTIYF. CDR3 DNA sequence: TGTGCCAGCGCGCGGGAGGGGGGAACCGGGACGTCTGGAAACACCATATATTTT.

J is TRBJ1-5 and V is TRBV27; 9 bases match TRBD1. Germline V lookup: CDR1 MNHEY, CDR2 SMNVEV (reference sequence). Unmatched junction bases numbered 3, after V lost 5 bases and J lost 4 bases. The CDR3 has 14 amino acids. The CDR3 DNA reads TGTGCCAGCAGTACCGGGACAGGGAATCAGCCCCAGCATTTT. This sequence encodes CASSTGTGNQPQHF.

The V and J genes are TRBV18 and TRBJ2-3; D is undetermined. The CDR3 contains 16 residues. Germline-derived CDR1 and CDR2 are KGHSH and LQKENI. V lost 2 bases to trimming and J lost 7 bases, with 19 bases between them. The CDR3 sequence is CASSPTAGGALNTQYF. The CDR3 bases are TGTGCCAGCTCACCAACCGCCGGCGGAGCGCTGAATACGCAGTATTTT.

This chain connects TRBV19 to TRBJ1-5; 7 bases agree with TRBD1. The germline V gene encodes CDR1 LNHDA and CDR2 SQIVND (reference sequence). The junction had 9 bases not matched to a gene; V was cut back by 5 bases and J by 2 bases. The CDR3 is 16 amino acids. Here the CDR3 DNA reads TGTGCCAGTAGTTTCTACAGGGGTTTCGGCAATCAGCCCCAGCATTTT. Translation gives CASSFYRGFGNQPQHF.

This clone is a singleton in its sample. V and J are TRBV19 and TRBJ2-5; 12 nucleotides align to TRBD1. Germline values: CDR1 LNHDA, CDR2 SQIVND (reference sequence). CDR3 length equals 15 residues. V was clipped by 5 bases and J by 10 bases; unmatched bases: 11. The CDR3 DNA is TGTGCCAGTAGTCCACGGGACAGGGGGCGGGGTGGCCAGTACTTC. Its protein is CASSPRDRGRGGQYF.

This rearrangement joins TRBV19 to TRBJ1-2; TRBD1 agrees at 9 bases. V gave up 10 bases and J gave up 4 bases; unmatched junction bases: 4. Per the germline V gene, CDR1 is LNHDA and CDR2 is SQIVND (reference sequence). This CDR3 has 12 residues. CDR3 nucleotide sequence: TGTGCCACCCAGACAGGGGGCTATGGCTACACCTTC. Its protein is CATQTGGYGYTF.

V is TRBV12-5 and J is TRBJ2-7, with D perhaps TRBD1 (5 bases). Germline V gene lookup returns CDR1 LGHNT and CDR2 FRNRAP. The V gene lost 6 bases and the J gene lost 3 bases, with 9 bases spanning the gap. The CDR3 is 12 residues long. The CDR3 reads CASGDIRYEQYF. CDR3 nucleotide sequence: TGTGCTAGTGGGGACATCCGCTACGAGCAGTACTTC.

The genes are TRBV2 and TRBJ1-5, with D maybe TRBD1 (5 bases). The CDR3 is made up of 14 amino acids. The germline V gene has CDR1 SNHLY and CDR2 FYNNEI. V was trimmed by 4 bases and J by 4 bases, leaving 11 bases between them. The CDR3 bases are TGTGCCAGCAGTGTTCAGGGTTTGAATCAGCCCCAGCATTTT. Its protein product is CASSVQGLNQPQHF.

This clone was counted only a few times. The rearrangement links TRBV7-8 to TRBJ2-7; D may be TRBD2 (5 bases). The CDR3 is 14 amino acids. V lost 3 bases and J 0 bases, leaving 9 bases between the germline ends. Germline lookup yields CDR1 SGHVS and CDR2 FQNEAQ. CDR3: CASSFLGVSYEQYF. The CDR3 region has the DNA TGTGCCAGCAGCTTCCTGGGAGTCTCCTACGAGCAGTACTTC.